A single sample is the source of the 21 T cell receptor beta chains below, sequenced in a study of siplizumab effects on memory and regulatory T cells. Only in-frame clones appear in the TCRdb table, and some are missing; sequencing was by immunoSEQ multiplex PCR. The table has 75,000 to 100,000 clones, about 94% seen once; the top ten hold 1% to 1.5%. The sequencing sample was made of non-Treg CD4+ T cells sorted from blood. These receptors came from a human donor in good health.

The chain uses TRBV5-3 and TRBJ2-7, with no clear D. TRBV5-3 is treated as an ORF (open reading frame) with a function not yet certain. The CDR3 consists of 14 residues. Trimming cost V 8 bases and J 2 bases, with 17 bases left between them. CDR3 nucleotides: TGTGCCAGCAGCAAAAGCCGGGTCACCTACGAGCAGTACTTC. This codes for CASSKSRVTYEQYF.

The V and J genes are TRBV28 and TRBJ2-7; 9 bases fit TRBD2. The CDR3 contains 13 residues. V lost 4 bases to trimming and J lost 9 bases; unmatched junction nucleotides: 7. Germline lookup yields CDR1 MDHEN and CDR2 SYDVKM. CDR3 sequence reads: CASSSRRLAVQYF. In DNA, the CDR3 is TGTGCCAGCAGTTCAAGACGACTAGCGGTGCAGTACTTC.

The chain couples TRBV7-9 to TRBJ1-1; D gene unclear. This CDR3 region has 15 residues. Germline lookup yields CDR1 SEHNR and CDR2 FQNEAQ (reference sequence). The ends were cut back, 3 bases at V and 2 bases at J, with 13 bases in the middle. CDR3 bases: TGTGCCAGCAGCTTGCCCCGGGCTAGTAACACTGAAGCTTTCTTT. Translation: CASSLPRASNTEAFF.

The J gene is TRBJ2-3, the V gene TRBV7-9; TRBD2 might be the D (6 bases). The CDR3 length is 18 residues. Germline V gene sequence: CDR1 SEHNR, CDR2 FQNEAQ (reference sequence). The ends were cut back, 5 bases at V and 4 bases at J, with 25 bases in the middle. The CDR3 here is CASSHPAFRRELPDTQYF. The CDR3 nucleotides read TGTGCCAGCAGCCACCCAGCTTTCAGGAGGGAGTTGCCAGATACGCAGTATTTT.

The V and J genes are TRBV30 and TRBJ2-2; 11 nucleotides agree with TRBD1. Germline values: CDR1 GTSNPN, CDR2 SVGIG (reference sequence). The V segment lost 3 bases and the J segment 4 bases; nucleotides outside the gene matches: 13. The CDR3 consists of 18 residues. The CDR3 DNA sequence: TGTGCCTGGAGGGTCCGGGACAGGGGGAGATCTAGCACCGGGGAGCTGTTTTTT. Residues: CAWRVRDRGRSSTGELFF.

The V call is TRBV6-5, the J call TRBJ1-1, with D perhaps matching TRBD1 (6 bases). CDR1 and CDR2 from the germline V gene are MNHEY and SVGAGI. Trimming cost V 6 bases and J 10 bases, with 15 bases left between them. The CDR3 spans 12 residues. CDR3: CASSETGFGAFF. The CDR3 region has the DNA TGTGCCAGCAGCGAAACAGGGTTTGGAGCTTTCTTT.

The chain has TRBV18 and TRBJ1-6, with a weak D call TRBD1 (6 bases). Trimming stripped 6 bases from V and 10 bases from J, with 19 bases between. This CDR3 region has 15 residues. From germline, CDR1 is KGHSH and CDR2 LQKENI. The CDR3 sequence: CASSQDRSEESPLHF. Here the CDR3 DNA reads TGTGCCAGCTCGCAAGACAGGTCCGAGGAATCACCCCTCCACTTT.

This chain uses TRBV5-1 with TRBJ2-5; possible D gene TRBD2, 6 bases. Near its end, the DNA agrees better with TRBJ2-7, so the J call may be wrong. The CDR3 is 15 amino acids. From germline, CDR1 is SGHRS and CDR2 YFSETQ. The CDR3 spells CASSLGGIEYGEQYF. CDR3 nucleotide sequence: TGCGCCAGCAGCTTGGGCGGGATCGAATATGGCGAGCAGTACTTC.

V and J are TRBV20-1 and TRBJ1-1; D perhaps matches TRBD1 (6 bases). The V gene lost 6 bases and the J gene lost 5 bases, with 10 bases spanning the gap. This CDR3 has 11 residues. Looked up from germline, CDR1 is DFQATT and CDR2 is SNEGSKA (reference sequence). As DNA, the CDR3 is TGCAGTGCCTGGGGGCGGACTGAAGCTTTCTTT. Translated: CSAWGRTEAFF.

The CDR3 nucleotides read TGTGCCAGCAGTGAGGGGACAGGACTTTACGAGCAGTACTTC. Its protein is CASSEGTGLYEQYF. The rearrangement links TRBV2 to TRBJ2-7; TRBD1 matches 8 bases. Germline CDR1 reads SNHLY; CDR2 reads FYNNEI. V shed 3 bases and J 4 bases; nucleotides not matched to a gene: 5. The CDR3 is 14 amino acids.

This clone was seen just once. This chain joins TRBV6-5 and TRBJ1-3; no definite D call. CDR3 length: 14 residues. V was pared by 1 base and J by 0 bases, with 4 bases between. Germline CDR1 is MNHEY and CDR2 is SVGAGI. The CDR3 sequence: CASSYLDSGNTIYF. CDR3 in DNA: TGTGCCAGCAGTTACTTGGACTCTGGAAACACCATATATTTT.

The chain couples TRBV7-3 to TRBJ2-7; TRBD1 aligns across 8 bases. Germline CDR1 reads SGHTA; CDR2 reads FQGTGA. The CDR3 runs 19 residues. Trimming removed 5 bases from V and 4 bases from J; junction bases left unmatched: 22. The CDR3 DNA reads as TGTGCCAGCAGCGCCCGAGCGAAACACCAGGGGGCGCGTGCTTACGAGCAGTACTTC. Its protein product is CASSARAKHQGARAYEQYF.

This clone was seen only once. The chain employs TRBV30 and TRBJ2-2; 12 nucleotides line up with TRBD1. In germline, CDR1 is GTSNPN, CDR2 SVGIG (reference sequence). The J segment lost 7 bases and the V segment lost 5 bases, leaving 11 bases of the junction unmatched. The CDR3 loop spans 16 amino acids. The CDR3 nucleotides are TGTGCCTGGGACCCCACCGGGACAGGGGGCAGCGGGGAGCTGTTTTTT. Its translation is CAWDPTGTGGSGELFF.

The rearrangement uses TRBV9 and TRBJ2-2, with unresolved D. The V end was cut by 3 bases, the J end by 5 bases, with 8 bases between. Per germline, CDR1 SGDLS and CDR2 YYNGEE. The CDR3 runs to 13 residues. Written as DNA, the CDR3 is TGTGCCAGCAGCGGTCTAACGACCGGGGAGCTGTTTTTT. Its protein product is CASSGLTTGELFF.

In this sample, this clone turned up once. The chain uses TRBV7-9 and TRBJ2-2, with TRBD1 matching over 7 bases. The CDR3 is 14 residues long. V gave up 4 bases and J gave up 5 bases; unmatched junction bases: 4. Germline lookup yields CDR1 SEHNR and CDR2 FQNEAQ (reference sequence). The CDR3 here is CASSSDRETGELFF. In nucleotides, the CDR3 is TGTGCCAGCAGCTCCGACAGGGAAACCGGGGAGCTGTTTTTT.

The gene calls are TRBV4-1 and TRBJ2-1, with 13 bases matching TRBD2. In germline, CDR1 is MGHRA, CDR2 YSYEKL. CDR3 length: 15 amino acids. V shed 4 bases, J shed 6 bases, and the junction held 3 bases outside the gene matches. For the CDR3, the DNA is TGCGCCAGCAGCCCGGGACTAGCGGGGCTCAATGAGCAGTTCTTC. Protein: CASSPGLAGLNEQFF.

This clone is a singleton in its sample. The DNA of the CDR3 is TGCGCCAGCAGTGATGGGGGGCTTGGCGAAAAACTGTTTTTT. Translating it yields CASSDGGLGEKLFF. The V and J genes are TRBV10-1 and TRBJ1-4; possible D gene TRBD1, 6 bases. The CDR3 length is 14 residues. The germline V gene has CDR1 WNHNN and CDR2 SYGVQD (reference sequence). Trimming removed 3 bases from V and 8 bases from J, with 13 bases in between.

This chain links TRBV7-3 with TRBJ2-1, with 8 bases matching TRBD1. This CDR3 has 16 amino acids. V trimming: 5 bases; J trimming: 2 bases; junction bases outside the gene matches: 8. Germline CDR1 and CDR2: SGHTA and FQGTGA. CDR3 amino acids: CASSGRKQGAYNEQFF. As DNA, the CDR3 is TGTGCCAGCAGCGGCCGGAAACAGGGGGCCTACAATGAGCAGTTCTTC. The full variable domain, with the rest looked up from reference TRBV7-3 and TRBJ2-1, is GAGVSQTPSNKVTEKGKYVELRCDPISGHTALYWYRQSLGQGPEFLIYFQGTGAADDSGLPNDRFFAVRPEGSVSTLKIQRTERGDSAVYLCASSGRKQGAYNEQFFGPGTRLTVL.

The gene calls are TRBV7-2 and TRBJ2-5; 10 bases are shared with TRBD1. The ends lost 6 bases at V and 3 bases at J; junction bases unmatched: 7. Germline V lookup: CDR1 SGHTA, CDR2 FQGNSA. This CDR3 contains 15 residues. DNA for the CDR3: TGTGCCAGCAGACCGGACAGGGGGTCGGAAGAGACCCAGTACTTC. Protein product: CASRPDRGSEETQYF.

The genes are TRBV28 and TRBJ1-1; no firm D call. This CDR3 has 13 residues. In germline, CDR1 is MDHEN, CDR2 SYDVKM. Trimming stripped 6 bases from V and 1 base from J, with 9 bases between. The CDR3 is CASSLRRNTEAFF. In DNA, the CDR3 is TGTGCCAGCAGCCTGAGGCGGAACACTGAAGCTTTCTTT.

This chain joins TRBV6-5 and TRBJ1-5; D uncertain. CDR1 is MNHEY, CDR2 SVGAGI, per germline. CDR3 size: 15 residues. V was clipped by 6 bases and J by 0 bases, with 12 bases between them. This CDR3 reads CASRETAYSNQPQHF. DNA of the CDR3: TGTGCCAGCAGAGAGACGGCATATAGCAATCAGCCCCAGCATTTT.